The 31 T cell receptor beta chains reported below all come from one sample, sequenced in a study of T cell responses to AZD1222 COVID-19 vaccine. TCRdb's table, derived via immunoSEQ multiplex PCR, lists solely in-frame clones and lacks some. The table records around 160,000 clones, about 91% of them present only once. Sample: peripheral blood, taken 28 days after the second AZD1222 dose. The source of these receptors is an adult who received the AZD1222 COVID-19 vaccine.

In the case of this clone: Mismatch with germline at one junction end may stem from a read error. The chain uses TRBV5-6 and TRBJ2-7; 8 bases align to TRBD2. The CDR3 extends over 13 amino acids. Per germline, CDR1 SGHDT and CDR2 YYEEEE. The CDR3 sequence: CASSLGRAGGPDF. Written as DNA, the CDR3 is TGTGCCAGCAGCTTGGGACGGGCGGGAGGCCCTGATTTC.

The chain carries TRBV30 and TRBJ2-7; a possible D gene is TRBD2 (5 bases). Per the germline V gene, CDR1 is GTSNPN and CDR2 is SVGIG (reference sequence). This CDR3 is 12 amino acids long. The V end was cut by 5 bases, the J end by 0 bases, with 8 bases between. CDR3 sequence (DNA): TGTGCCTGGGGGCGGGCCTCCTACGAGCAGTACTTC. Translating gives CAWGRASYEQYF.

This clone was recorded only once. The chain joins TRBV5-1 to TRBJ1-1; D ambiguous. Germline CDR1 and CDR2: SGHRS and YFSETQ. The CDR3 is 14 residues long. V was cut by 4 bases and J by 1 base, with 11 bases left in between. The CDR3: CASSPVTRNTEAFF. DNA for the CDR3: TGCGCCAGCAGCCCTGTGACACGGAACACTGAAGCTTTCTTT.

The chain carries TRBV7-2 and TRBJ1-6; 8 bases match TRBD1. This CDR3 contains 17 residues. V trimming: 8 bases; J trimming: 7 bases; junction bases outside the gene matches: 16. Germline lookup yields CDR1 SGHTA and CDR2 FQGNSA. CDR3 amino acids: CASGKNRGELRNSPLHF. As DNA, the CDR3 is TGTGCCAGCGGGAAAAACAGGGGGGAACTTCGGAATTCACCCCTCCACTTT.

The genes are TRBV5-1 and TRBJ2-1; 15 nucleotides match TRBD2. The CDR3 runs 17 residues. V was clipped by 2 bases and J by 7 bases; unmatched bases: 7. Germline assignment: CDR1 SGHRS and CDR2 YFSETQ. CDR3 sequence (DNA): TGCGCCAGCAGCTTCGCCGGGACTAGCGGGAGGAGTAATGAGCAGTTCTTC. Amino acid sequence: CASSFAGTSGRSNEQFF. Together with reference TRBV5-1 and TRBJ2-1, the CDR3 gives the full variable domain: KAGVTQTPRYLIKTRGQQVTLSCSPISGHRSVSWYQQTPGQGLQFLFEYFSETQRNKGNFPGRFSGRQFSNSRSEMNVSTLELGDSALYLCASSFAGTSGRSNEQFFGPGTRLTVL.

The chain couples TRBV12-3 or TRBV12-4 to TRBJ2-3; the D is unclear. The V end lost 6 bases, the J end lost 2 bases, and 9 bases lay between the germline ends. The length of the CDR3 is 13 residues. DNA of the CDR3: TGTGCCAGCAGAAAAGGGTACACAGATACGCAGTATTTT. It encodes CASRKGYTDTQYF.

The rearrangement uses TRBV7-6 and TRBJ1-4, with D tentatively TRBD1 (6 bases). Germline CDR1 SGHVS, CDR2 FNYEAQ. Trimming cost V 1 base and J 5 bases, with 14 bases left between them. The CDR3 has 16 amino acids. The DNA of the CDR3 is TGTGCCAGCAGCTTAGGAGGCACAGGGTCGAATGAAAAACTGTTTTTT. This sequence encodes CASSLGGTGSNEKLFF.

Details on this clone: One end of the junction does not line up with germline, which may come from a read error. Other DNA sequences in this sample translate to the same CDR3. The chain joins TRBV2 to TRBJ2-2; 7 positions agree with TRBD1. This CDR3 spans 13 amino acids. Germline V gene data show CDR1 as SNHLY and CDR2 as FYNNEI. CDR3 amino acids: CASKTGPTGELFF. The CDR3 coding sequence is TGTGCCAGCAAGACAGGGCCGACCGGGGAGCTGTTCTTT.

The rearrangement joins TRBV10-3 to TRBJ2-2; the match to TRBD1 covers 9 bases. CDR1 is ENHRY, CDR2 SYGVKD, per germline. V lost 6 bases to trimming and J lost 3 bases; unmatched junction nucleotides: 5. The CDR3 sequence is 15 residues long. The CDR3 reads CAISIDRGDTGELFF. CDR3 DNA: TGTGCCATCAGCATAGACAGGGGGGACACCGGGGAGCTGTTTTTT.

This chain uses TRBV5-4 with TRBJ2-3; TRBD1 or TRBD2 may be the D gene (6 bases each). Germline V gene data show CDR1 as SGHNT and CDR2 as YYREEE (reference sequence). The CDR3 has 16 residues. Trimming cost V 0 bases and J 2 bases, with 13 bases left between them. The CDR3 coding sequence is TGTGCCAGCAGCTTGGGGGCGGGACAAAACACAGATACGCAGTATTTT. This sequence encodes CASSLGAGQNTDTQYF.

This clone occurred once. The chain combines TRBV11-3 with TRBJ2-1; 8 positions agree with TRBD2. The CDR3 extends over 13 amino acids. CDR1 is SGHNT, CDR2 YENEEA, per germline. V shed 5 bases and J 16 bases; nucleotides not matched to a gene: 13. DNA of the CDR3: TGTGCCAGCAGCCAAGCTGGGGCGGGAGGTTTTTTCTTC. This translates into CASSQAGAGGFFF.

The CDR3 coding sequence is TGTGCCAGCTCACGGGGTTTTGACAGGGGGGTATACGAGCAGTACTTC. Its protein is CASSRGFDRGVYEQYF. This chain joins TRBV18 and TRBJ2-7, with TRBD1 matching 9 bases. The ends lost 4 bases at V and 4 bases at J; junction bases unmatched: 11. There are 16 residues in the CDR3. Germline-derived CDR1 and CDR2 are KGHSH and LQKENI.

The chain uses TRBV2 and TRBJ2-3; 13 nucleotides line up with TRBD2. Germline CDR1 reads SNHLY; CDR2 reads FYNNEI. With 6 bases clipped from V and 10 bases from J, the junction kept 7 bases outside the gene matches. CDR3 size: 14 residues. The CDR3 DNA sequence: TGTGCCAGCAGCACTAGCGGGAGGGAGGTTTCGCAGTATTTT. Its protein product is CASSTSGREVSQYF.

This sequence joins TRBV12-3 or TRBV12-4 and TRBJ1-5; D is undetermined. This CDR3 comprises 13 residues. The V gene lost 2 bases and the J gene lost 9 bases, with 11 bases spanning the gap. CDR3: CASSLSLRGPQHF. The CDR3 DNA reads TGTGCCAGCAGTTTATCCCTCCGGGGGCCCCAGCATTTT.

This clone was counted a single time. The gene calls are TRBV7-3 and TRBJ2-5; TRBD1 is a possible D gene (6 bases). With 4 bases removed from V and 5 bases from J, the gap between germline ends came to 11 bases. The CDR3 extends over 13 amino acids. The germline V gene has CDR1 SGHTA and CDR2 FQGTGA. CDR3 in DNA: TGTGCCAGCAGCTCACAGGGAAGGGAGACCCAGTACTTC. It specifies CASSSQGRETQYF.

V and J are TRBV19 and TRBJ2-1, with D perhaps matching TRBD1 or TRBD2 (6 bases each). V shed 3 bases and J shed 9 bases, with 15 bases lying between them. The CDR3 is 14 amino acids. CDR1 LNHDA and CDR2 SQIVND come from the germline V gene (reference sequence). The chain's CDR3 is CASSISGAVGEQFF. In nucleotides, the CDR3 is TGTGCCAGTAGTATCTCGGGGGCGGTAGGTGAGCAGTTCTTC.

This chain joins TRBV9 and TRBJ2-7, with D unclear. Trimming cost V 8 bases and J 4 bases, with 4 bases left between them. This CDR3 has 9 residues. Germline CDR1 is SGDLS and CDR2 is YYNGEE. This CDR3 is CASGYEQYF. The CDR3 DNA follows: TGTGCCAGTGGATACGAGCAGTACTTC.

The chain combines TRBV7-9 with TRBJ2-5, with 10 bases matching TRBD2. The CDR3 covers 15 residues. In germline, CDR1 is SEHNR, CDR2 FQNEAQ (reference sequence). V gave up 3 bases and J gave up 2 bases; unmatched junction bases: 3. The CDR3 reads CASSFTSGAQETQYF. In DNA form, the CDR3 reads TGTGCCAGCAGCTTCACTAGCGGGGCTCAAGAGACCCAGTACTTC. Based on the CDR3 plus reference TRBV7-9 and TRBJ2-5, the full variable domain is DTGVSQNPRHKITKRGQNVTFRCDPISEHNRLYWYRQTLGQGPEFLTYFQNEAQLEKSRLLSDRFSAERPKGSFSTLEIQRTEQGDSAMYLCASSFTSGAQETQYFGPGTRLLVL.

The rearrangement uses TRBV2 and TRBJ1-5, with D possibly being TRBD1 (6 bases). CDR3 length: 15 amino acids. Trimming shortened V by 6 bases and J by 0 bases, and 12 bases separated the two germline ends. Germline CDR1 reads SNHLY; CDR2 reads FYNNEI. CDR3 nucleotide sequence: TGTGCCAGCAGCGCCGGGACAAATAGCAATCAGCCCCAGCATTTT. Its translation: CASSAGTNSNQPQHF.

DNA of the CDR3: TGTGCTAGTGCCCCCGGACTAGCGGGAGAGACCCAGTACTTC. This gives the protein CASAPGLAGETQYF. The chain employs TRBV12-5 and TRBJ2-5; 11 bases are a match to TRBD2. Germline V gives CDR1 LGHNT, CDR2 FRNRAP. The CDR3 spans 14 residues. Trimming took 7 bases from V and 4 from J; bases not matched to a gene: 5.

The CDR3 region has the DNA TGCGCCAGCAGCTTGGAGGTAGCGCGAAACACCATATATTTT. Translating it yields CASSLEVARNTIYF. The V call is TRBV5-1, the J call TRBJ1-3, with D unresolved. Germline V lookup: CDR1 SGHRS, CDR2 YFSETQ. The CDR3 loop spans 14 amino acids. Between the trimmed V and J ends, which lost 0 bases and 5 bases, there was a span of 9 bases.

V and J are TRBV27 and TRBJ1-2, with TRBD1 matching over 8 bases. After removal of 4 bases from V and 0 bases from J, the junction contained 4 bases not matched to a gene. The CDR3 totals 15 residues. Germline V gives CDR1 MNHEY, CDR2 SMNVEV (reference sequence). CDR3 nucleotides: TGTGCCAGCAGTTCCCGGACAGGGCCTAACTATGGCTACACCTTC. This encodes CASSSRTGPNYGYTF.

V is TRBV27 and J is TRBJ1-1; D not certain. The germline gives CDR1 MNHEY, CDR2 SMNVEV (reference sequence). This CDR3 comprises 17 residues. V shed 5 bases and J shed 4 bases, with 23 bases lying between them. CDR3 in amino acids: CASSTSTRLLRGTEAFF. The CDR3 nucleotides are TGTGCCAGCAGTACCTCTACCCGACTTCTAAGAGGCACTGAAGCTTTCTTT.

The chain joins TRBV7-6 to TRBJ2-1, with D unclear. The V gene's germline CDR1 is SGHVS and CDR2 FNYEAQ. Trimming removed 1 base from V and 4 bases from J, with 11 bases in between. This CDR3 comprises 15 residues. DNA of the CDR3: TGTGCCAGCAGCTTAGAGGTGGTGGTGTACAATGAGCAGTTCTTC. Protein sequence: CASSLEVVVYNEQFF.

V is TRBV2 and J is TRBJ1-1, with D hard to call. V lost 5 bases to trimming and J lost 1 base, with 14 bases between them. Germline CDR1 and CDR2: SNHLY and FYNNEI. There are 15 residues in the CDR3. In nucleotides, the CDR3 is TGTGCCAGCAGTCCCAACTACGACGGGAACACTGAAGCTTTCTTT. It yields the protein CASSPNYDGNTEAFF.

This sequence joins TRBV12-3 or TRBV12-4 and TRBJ1-1; a possible D gene is TRBD1 (5 bases). V was shortened by 0 bases and J by 11 bases, with 13 bases between the two germline ends. This CDR3 is 13 amino acids long. The CDR3: CASSLAAGRGAFF. Here the CDR3 DNA reads TGTGCCAGCAGTTTAGCGGCGGGGCGGGGGGCTTTCTTT.

This rearrangement joins TRBV5-1 to TRBJ1-1, with 7 bases that match TRBD1. The CDR3 loop spans 17 amino acids. V shed 3 bases and J 1 base; nucleotides not matched to a gene: 12. The germline V gene encodes CDR1 SGHRS and CDR2 YFSETQ. This CDR3 reads CASSSLNGQVGNTEAFF. The CDR3 DNA reads TGCGCCAGCAGCTCCCTAAACGGACAGGTCGGGAACACTGAAGCTTTCTTT.

V gene TRBV19 combines with J gene TRBJ2-7, with D possibly matching TRBD1 (6 bases). V lost 4 bases, J lost 7 bases, and 17 bases lay in between. The CDR3 has 14 amino acids. Germline loops: CDR1 LNHDA, CDR2 SQIVND (reference sequence). In nucleotides, the CDR3 is TGTGCCAGTAGTAACAGGGTGTCACCACGGGAGCAGTACTTC. This gives the protein CASSNRVSPREQYF.

The rearrangement uses TRBV6-5 and TRBJ2-5; D might be TRBD1 (6 bases). Germline assignment: CDR1 MNHEY and CDR2 SVGAGI. V was shortened by 6 bases and J by 4 bases, with 18 bases between the two germline ends. This CDR3 spans 15 amino acids. The CDR3 spells CASRRANSGVETQYF. In DNA, the CDR3 is TGTGCCAGCAGAAGGGCGAACTCAGGGGTAGAGACCCAGTACTTC.

V gene TRBV24-1 combines with J gene TRBJ2-5; possible D gene TRBD2, 6 bases. CDR3 size: 16 residues. Germline V lookup: CDR1 KGHDR, CDR2 SFDVKD. Trimming shortened V by 0 bases and J by 5 bases, and 15 bases separated the two germline ends. This chain's CDR3 is CATSDLRGEPFETQYF. CDR3 coding DNA: TGTGCCACCAGTGATTTGCGCGGGGAACCTTTCGAGACCCAGTACTTC.

The CDR3 DNA sequence: TGTGCCAGCAGCGCGGGGACAGGAAACTACGAGCAGTACTTC. Protein sequence: CASSAGTGNYEQYF. The chain joins TRBV7-2 to TRBJ2-7, with TRBD1 identical over 8 bases. J was trimmed by 3 bases and V by 5 bases; bases with no gene match: 6. CDR1 and CDR2 (germline): SGHTA, FQGNSA. This CDR3 has 14 amino acids.